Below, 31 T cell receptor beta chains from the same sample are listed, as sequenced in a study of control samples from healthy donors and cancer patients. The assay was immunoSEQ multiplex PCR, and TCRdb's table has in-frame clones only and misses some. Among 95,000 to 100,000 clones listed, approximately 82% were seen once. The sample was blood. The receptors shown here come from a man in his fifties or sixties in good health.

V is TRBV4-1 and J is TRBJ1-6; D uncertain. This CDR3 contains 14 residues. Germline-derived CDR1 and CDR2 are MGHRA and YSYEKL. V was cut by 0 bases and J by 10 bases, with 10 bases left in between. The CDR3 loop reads CASSQDPMGSPLHF. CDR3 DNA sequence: TGCGCCAGCAGCCAAGATCCAATGGGATCACCCCTCCACTTT.

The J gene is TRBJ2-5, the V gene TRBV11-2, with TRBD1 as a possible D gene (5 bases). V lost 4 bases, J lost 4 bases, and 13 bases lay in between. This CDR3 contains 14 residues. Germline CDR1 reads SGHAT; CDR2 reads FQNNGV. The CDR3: CASSSGATRETQYF. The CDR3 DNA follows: TGTGCCAGCAGCTCTGGGGCAACCCGAGAGACCCAGTACTTC.

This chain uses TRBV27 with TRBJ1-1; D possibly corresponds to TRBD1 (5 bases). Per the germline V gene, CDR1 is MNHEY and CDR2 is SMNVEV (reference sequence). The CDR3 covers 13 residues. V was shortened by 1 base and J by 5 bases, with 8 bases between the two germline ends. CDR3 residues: CASSLYEGTEAFF. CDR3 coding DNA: TGTGCCAGCAGTTTATACGAGGGGACTGAAGCTTTCTTT.

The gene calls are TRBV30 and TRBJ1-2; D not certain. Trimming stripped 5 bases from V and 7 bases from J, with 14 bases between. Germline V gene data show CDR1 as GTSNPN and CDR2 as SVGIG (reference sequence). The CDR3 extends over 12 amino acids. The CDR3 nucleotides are TGTGCCTGGGGGCCCCGAGGGAGTGGCTACACCTTC. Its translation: CAWGPRGSGYTF. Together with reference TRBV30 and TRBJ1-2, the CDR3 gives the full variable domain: SQTIHQWPATLVQPVGSPLSLECTVEGTSNPNLYWYRQAAGRGLQLLFYSVGIGQISSEVPQNLSASRPQDRQFILSSKKLLLSDSGFYLCAWGPRGSGYTFGSGTRLTVV.

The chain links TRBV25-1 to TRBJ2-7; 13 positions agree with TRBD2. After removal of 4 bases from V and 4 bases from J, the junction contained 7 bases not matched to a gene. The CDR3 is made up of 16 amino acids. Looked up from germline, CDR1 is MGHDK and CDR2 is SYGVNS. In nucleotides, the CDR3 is TGTGCCAGCAGTGCCCCGACTAGCGGGGGGCCTTACGAGCAGTACTTC. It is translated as CASSAPTSGGPYEQYF.

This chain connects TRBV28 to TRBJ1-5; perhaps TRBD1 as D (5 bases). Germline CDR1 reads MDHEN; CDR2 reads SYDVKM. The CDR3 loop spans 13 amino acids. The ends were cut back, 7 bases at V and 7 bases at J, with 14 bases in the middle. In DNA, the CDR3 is TGTGCCAGCACTCCTACACGGGGGCAGCCCCAGCATTTT. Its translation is CASTPTRGQPQHF.

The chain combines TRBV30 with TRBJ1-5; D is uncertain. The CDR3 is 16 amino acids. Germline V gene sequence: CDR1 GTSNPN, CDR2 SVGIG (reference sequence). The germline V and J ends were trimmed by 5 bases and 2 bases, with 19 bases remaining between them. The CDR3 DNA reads TGTGCCTGGGGGGAACGGGGTGTATGGGGCAATCAGCCCCAGCATTTT. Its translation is CAWGERGVWGNQPQHF.

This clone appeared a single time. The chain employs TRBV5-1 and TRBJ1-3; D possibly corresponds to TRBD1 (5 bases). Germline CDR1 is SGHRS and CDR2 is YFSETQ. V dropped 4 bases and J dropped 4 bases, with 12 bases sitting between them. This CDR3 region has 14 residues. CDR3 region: CASSEQGSGNTIYF. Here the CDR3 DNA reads TGCGCCAGCAGCGAGCAGGGTTCAGGAAACACCATATATTTT.

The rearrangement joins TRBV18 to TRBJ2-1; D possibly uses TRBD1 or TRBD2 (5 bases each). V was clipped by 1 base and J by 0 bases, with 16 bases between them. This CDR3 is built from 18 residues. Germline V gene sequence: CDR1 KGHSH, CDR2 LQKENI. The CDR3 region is CASSPLGPGPRSYNEQFF. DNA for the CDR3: TGTGCCAGCTCACCACTTGGACCGGGACCCCGCTCCTACAATGAGCAGTTCTTC.

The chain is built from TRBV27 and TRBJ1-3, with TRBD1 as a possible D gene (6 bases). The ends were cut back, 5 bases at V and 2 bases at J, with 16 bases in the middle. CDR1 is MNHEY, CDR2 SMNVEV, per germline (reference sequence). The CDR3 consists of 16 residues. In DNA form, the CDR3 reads TGTGCCAGCAGTACAGGGACCAAAGGGGCTGGAAACACCATATATTTT. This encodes CASSTGTKGAGNTIYF.

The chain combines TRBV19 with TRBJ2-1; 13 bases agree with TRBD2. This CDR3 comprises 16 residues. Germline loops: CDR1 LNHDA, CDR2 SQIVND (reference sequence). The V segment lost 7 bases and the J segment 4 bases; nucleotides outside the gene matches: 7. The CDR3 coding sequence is TGTGCCAGTACAGACTGGACTAGCGGGAGTTACAATGAGCAGTTCTTC. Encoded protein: CASTDWTSGSYNEQFF.

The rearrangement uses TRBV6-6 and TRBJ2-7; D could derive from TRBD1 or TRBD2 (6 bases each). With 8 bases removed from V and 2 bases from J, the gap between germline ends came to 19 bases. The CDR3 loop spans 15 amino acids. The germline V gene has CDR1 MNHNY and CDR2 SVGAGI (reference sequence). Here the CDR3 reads CASRGGGTPPYEQYF. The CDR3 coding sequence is TGTGCCAGCCGAGGAGGGGGAACGCCCCCCTACGAGCAGTACTTC.

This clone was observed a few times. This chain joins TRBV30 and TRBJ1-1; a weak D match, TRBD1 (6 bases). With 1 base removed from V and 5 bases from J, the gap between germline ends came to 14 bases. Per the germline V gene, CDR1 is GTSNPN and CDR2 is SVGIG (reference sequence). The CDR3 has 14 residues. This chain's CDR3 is CAWSEWGGWTEAFF. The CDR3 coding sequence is TGTGCCTGGAGTGAGTGGGGGGGCTGGACTGAAGCTTTCTTT.

CDR3 DNA: TGTGCCAGCATTCGACAGGGAGCGACTGAAGCTTTCTTT. Protein product: CASIRQGATEAFF. The gene calls are TRBV2 and TRBJ1-1; 7 bases are shared with TRBD1. After removal of 7 bases from V and 5 bases from J, the junction contained 7 bases not matched to a gene. The CDR3 is 13 amino acids. Per germline, CDR1 SNHLY and CDR2 FYNNEI.

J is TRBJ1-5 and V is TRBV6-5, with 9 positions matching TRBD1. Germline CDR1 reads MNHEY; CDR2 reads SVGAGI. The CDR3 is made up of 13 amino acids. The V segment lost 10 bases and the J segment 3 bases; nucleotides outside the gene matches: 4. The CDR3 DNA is TGTGCCACCAGGACAGGGGACAATCAGCCCCAGCATTTT. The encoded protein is CATRTGDNQPQHF.

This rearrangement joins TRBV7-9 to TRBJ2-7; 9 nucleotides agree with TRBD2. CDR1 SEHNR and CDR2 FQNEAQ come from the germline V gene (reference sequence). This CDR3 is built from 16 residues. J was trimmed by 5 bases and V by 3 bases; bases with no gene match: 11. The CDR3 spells CASSFVAGGTFDEQYF. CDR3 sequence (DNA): TGTGCCAGCAGCTTTGTGGCGGGAGGGACTTTCGACGAGCAGTACTTC.

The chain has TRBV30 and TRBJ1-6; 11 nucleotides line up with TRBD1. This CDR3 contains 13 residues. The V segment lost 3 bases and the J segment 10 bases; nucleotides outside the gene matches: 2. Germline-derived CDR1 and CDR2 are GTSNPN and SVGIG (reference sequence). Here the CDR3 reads CAWRGTGGSPLHF. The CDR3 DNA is TGTGCCTGGAGAGGGACAGGGGGATCACCCCTCCACTTT. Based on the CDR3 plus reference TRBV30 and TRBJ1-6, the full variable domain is SQTIHQWPATLVQPVGSPLSLECTVEGTSNPNLYWYRQAAGRGLQLLFYSVGIGQISSEVPQNLSASRPQDRQFILSSKKLLLSDSGFYLCAWRGTGGSPLHFGNGTRLTVT.

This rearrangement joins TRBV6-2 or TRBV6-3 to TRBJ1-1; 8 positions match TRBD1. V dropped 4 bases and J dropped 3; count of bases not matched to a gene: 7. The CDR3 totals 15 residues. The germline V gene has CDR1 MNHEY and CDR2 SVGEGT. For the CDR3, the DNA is TGTGCCAGCAGTTTCACAGGACAGGGCGACACTGAAGCTTTCTTT. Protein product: CASSFTGQGDTEAFF.

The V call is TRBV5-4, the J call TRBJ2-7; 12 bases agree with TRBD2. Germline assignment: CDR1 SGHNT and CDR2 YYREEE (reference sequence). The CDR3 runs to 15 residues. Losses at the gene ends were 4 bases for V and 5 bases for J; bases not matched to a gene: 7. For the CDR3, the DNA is TGTGCCAGCAGCGCTACCGGGACTAGCGGGCACGAGCAGTACTTC. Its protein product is CASSATGTSGHEQYF.

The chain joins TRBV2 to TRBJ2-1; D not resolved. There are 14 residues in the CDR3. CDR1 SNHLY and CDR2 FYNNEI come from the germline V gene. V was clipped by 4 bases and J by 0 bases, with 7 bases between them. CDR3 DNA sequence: TGTGCCAGCAGTGTGAAGTCCTCCTACAATGAGCAGTTCTTC. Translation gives CASSVKSSYNEQFF.

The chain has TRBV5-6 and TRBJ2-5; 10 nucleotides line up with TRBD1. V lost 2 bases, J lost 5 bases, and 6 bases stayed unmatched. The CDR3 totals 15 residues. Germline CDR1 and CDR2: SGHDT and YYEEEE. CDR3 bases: TGTGCCAGCAGCTTTCGACAGGGGGCGTGGGAGACCCAGTACTTC. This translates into CASSFRQGAWETQYF.

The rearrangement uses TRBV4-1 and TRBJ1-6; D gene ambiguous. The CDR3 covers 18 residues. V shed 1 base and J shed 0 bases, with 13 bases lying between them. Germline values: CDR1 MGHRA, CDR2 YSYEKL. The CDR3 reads CASSQGMARSSYNSPLHF. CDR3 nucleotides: TGCGCCAGCAGCCAAGGCATGGCCAGGAGCTCCTATAATTCACCCCTCCACTTT.

CDR3 residues: CASSRRPNTGELFF. In nucleotides, the CDR3 is TGCGCCAGCAGCCGCAGGCCGAACACCGGGGAGCTGTTTTTT. The chain combines TRBV4-1 with TRBJ2-2; the D is unclear. The V gene lost 4 bases and the J gene lost 0 bases, with 6 bases spanning the gap. The CDR3 sequence is 14 residues long. Looked up from germline, CDR1 is MGHRA and CDR2 is YSYEKL.

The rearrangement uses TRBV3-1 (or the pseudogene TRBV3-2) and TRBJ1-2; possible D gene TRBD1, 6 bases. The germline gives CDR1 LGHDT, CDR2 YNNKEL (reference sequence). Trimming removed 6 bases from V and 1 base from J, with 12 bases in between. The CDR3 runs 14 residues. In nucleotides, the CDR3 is TGTGCCAGCAGGCCCGGGACACTTAACTATGGCTACACCTTC. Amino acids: CASRPGTLNYGYTF.

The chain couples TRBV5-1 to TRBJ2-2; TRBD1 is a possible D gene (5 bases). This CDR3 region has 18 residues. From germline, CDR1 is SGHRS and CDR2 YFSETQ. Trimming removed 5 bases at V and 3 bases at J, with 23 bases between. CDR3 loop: CASSPLTPARADTGELFF. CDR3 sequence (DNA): TGCGCCAGCAGTCCACTAACCCCGGCCAGGGCGGACACCGGGGAGCTGTTTTTT.

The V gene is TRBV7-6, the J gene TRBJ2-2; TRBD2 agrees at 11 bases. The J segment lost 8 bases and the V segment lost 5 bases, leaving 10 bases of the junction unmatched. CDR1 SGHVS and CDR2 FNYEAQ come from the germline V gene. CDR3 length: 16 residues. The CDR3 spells CASSVRTSGLYGELFF. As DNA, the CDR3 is TGTGCCAGCAGCGTGCGGACTAGCGGGTTGTATGGGGAGCTGTTTTTT.

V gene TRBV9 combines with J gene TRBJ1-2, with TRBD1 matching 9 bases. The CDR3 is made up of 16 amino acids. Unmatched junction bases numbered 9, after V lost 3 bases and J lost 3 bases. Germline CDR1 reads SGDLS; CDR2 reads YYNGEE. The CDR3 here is CASSAVEQGADYGYTF. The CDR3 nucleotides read TGTGCCAGCAGCGCGGTAGAACAGGGGGCGGACTATGGCTACACCTTC. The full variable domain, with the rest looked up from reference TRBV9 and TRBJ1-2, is DSGVTQTPKHLITATGQRVTLRCSPRSGDLSVYWYQQSLDQGLQFLIQYYNGEERAKGNILERFSAQQFPDLHSELNLSSLELGDSALYFCASSAVEQGADYGYTFGSGTRLTVV.

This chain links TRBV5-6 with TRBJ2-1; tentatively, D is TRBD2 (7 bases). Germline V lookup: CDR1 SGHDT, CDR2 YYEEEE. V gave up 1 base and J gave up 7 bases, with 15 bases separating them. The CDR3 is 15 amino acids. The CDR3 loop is CASSLTGGPGNEQFF. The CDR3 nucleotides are TGTGCCAGCAGCTTGACCGGGGGGCCGGGGAATGAGCAGTTCTTC.

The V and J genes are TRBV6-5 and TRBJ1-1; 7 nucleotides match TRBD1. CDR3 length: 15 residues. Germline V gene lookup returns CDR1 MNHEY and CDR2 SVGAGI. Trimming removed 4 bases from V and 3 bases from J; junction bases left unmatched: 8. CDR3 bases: TGTGCCAGCAGTTTAGGAGTCAGGGGGGACACTGAAGCTTTCTTT. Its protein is CASSLGVRGDTEAFF.

In DNA form, the CDR3 reads TGTGCCAGCACGCAGCGGGGGGAGGTAGATACGCAGTATTTT. Translated, it gives CASTQRGEVDTQYF. V gene TRBV6-5 combines with J gene TRBJ2-3, with 9 positions matching TRBD2. Looked up from germline, CDR1 is MNHEY and CDR2 is SVGAGI. The CDR3 extends over 14 amino acids. V trimming: 7 bases; J trimming: 5 bases; junction bases outside the gene matches: 7.

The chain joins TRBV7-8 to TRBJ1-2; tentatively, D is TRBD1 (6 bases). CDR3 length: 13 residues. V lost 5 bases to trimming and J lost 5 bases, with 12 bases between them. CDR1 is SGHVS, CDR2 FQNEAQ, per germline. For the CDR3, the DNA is TGTGCCAGCAGCACCGGACAGTTATATGGCTACACCTTC. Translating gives CASSTGQLYGYTF.